These T cell receptor beta chains were read from a single sample in a study of T cell responses to AZD1222 COVID-19 vaccine. Data came from immunoSEQ multiplex PCR; TCRdb stores just in-frame clones and leaves some out. The table lists around 140,000 clones, around 84% of them singletons. The material was peripheral blood, obtained 28 days after the second AZD1222 dose. Every receptor here comes from an adult who received the AZD1222 COVID-19 vaccine. The CDR3 runs from the conserved cysteine through the conserved F or W. D genes are given only for firm matches. Some rows mark clone size as missing; the rest say once, few, many or name a class of expanded clone.

J gene	CDR3 length	D gene	V gene	clone size	CDR3 DNA	CDR3 protein
TRBJ2-2	17	TRBD2	TRBV5-1	few	TGCGCCAGCAGCTTGGCGTTGGCGGGAGCGAACACCGGGGAGCTGTTTTTT	CASSLALAGANTGELFF
TRBJ1-1	15	NA	TRBV6-1	NA	TGTGCCAGCAGTGAAGAGTGGACCCTGAACACTGAAGCTTTCTTT	CASSEEWTLNTEAFF
TRBJ2-1	21	TRBD2	TRBV7-6	NA	TGTGCCAGCAGCCCAGGGCTAGCGGGAACAAGGAGGCTTAGCTCCTACAATGAGCAGTTCTTC	CASSPGLAGTRRLSSYNEQFF
TRBJ1-1	16	NA	TRBV14	few	TGTGCCAGCAGCCAAGTTAGGGAAGGCCCCAGGACTGAAGCTTTCTTT	CASSQVREGPRTEAFF
TRBJ1-1	15	NA	TRBV7-9	NA	TGTGCCAGCAGCTTACAAGGTGGGGGCGATCTTGAAGCTTTCTTT	CASSLQGGGDLEAFF
TRBJ1-2	17	TRBD1	TRBV27	NA	TGTGCCAGCAGTTTATTGAGGGCTGGGGCAGGGGGCCTTGGCTACACCTTC	CASSLLRAGAGGLGYTF
TRBJ2-7	15	TRBD1	TRBV27	few	TGTGCCAGCAGTTTGTCGGACAGGGTCGCCTACGAGCAGTACTTC	CASSLSDRVAYEQYF
TRBJ2-2	16	NA	TRBV5-4	NA	TGTGCCAGCAGCTTGGTTGGGACATGGACGACCGGGGAGCTGTTTTTT	CASSLVGTWTTGELFF
TRBJ1-2	13	TRBD1	TRBV7-9	once	TGTGCCAGCAGCCCCGGGACAGTCTATGGCTACACCTTC	CASSPGTVYGYTF
TRBJ1-1	12	NA	TRBV5-1	NA	TGCGCCAGCAGCTTCCCGACACCAGAAGCTTTCTTT	CASSFPTPEAFF
TRBJ1-6	15	NA	TRBV7-2	NA	TGTGCCAGCAGCCTACTCAGCTCCTATAATTCACCCCTCCACTTT	CASSLLSSYNSPLHF
TRBJ2-1	13	NA	TRBV7-2	NA	TGTGCCAGCAGCTTACAGTTAGACTGGGAGCAGTTCTTC	CASSLQLDWEQFF
TRBJ2-7	12	NA	TRBV11-2	NA	TGTGCCAGCAGCTTAGACCGGATGGGGCAGTACTTC	CASSLDRMGQYF
TRBJ2-7	15	TRBD1	TRBV4-1	once	TGCGCCAGCAGCCAACCCGGGACAGCCTCCTACGAGCAGTACTTC	CASSQPGTASYEQYF
TRBJ1-1	17	TRBD1	TRBV5-1	NA	TGCGCCAGCAGCTTTCCAACCGGGACAGGGGGCAACACTGAAGCTTTCTTT	CASSFPTGTGGNTEAFF